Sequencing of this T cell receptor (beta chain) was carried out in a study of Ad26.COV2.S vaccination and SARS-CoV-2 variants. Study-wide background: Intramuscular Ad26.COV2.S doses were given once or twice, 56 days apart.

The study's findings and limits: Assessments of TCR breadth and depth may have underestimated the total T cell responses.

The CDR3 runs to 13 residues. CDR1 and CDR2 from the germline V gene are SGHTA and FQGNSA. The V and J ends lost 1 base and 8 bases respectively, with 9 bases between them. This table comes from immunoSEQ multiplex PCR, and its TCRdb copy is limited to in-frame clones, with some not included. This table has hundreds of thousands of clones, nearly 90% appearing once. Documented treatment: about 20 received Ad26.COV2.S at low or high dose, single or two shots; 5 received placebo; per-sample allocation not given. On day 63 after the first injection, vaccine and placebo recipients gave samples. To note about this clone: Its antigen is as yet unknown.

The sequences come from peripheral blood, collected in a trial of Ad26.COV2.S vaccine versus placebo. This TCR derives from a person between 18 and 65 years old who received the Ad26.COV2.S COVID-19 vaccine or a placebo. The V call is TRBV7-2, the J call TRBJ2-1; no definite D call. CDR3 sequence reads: CASSLDGGYEQFF. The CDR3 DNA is TGTGCCAGCAGCTTAGATGGTGGCTATGAGCAGTTCTTC.